This T cell receptor beta chain is drawn from a study of control samples from healthy donors and cancer patients. Deletions cut 4 bases from V and 1 base from J, with 23 bases between. The CDR3 length is 19 residues. The germline CDR1 and CDR2 sequences are MGHRA and YSYEKL. The protocol was immunoSEQ multiplex PCR, while the TCRdb copy is restricted to in-frame clones and leaves out a portion. The sample has about 160,000 clones; less than 95% are singletons. In regard to this clone: Different DNA sequences within this sample yield the same CDR3.

The specimen sequenced was PBMCs. The chain links TRBV4-1 to TRBJ2-4; tentative D call: TRBD2 (7 bases). This sequence was found in a man aged 55 to 70 with colorectal cancer. The CDR3 DNA reads as TGCGCCAGCAGCCTTGGAGGGGGTCGGGGGGCCGTGGCCAAAAACATTCAGTACTTC. It codes for CASSLGGGRGAVAKNIQYF.